This T cell receptor beta chain was retrieved from a study of T cells in tuberculosis. Study background: T cells were selected with CD1B tetramers loaded with glucose monomycolate.

The method was immunoSEQ multiplex PCR; TCRdb's version includes in-frame clones alone and lacks a portion of them. This table holds roughly 35,000 clones, about 90% found once. This sample's time point: new active TB diagnosis, blood taken before or within 7 days of starting treatment. Included patients were adults of at least 18, HIV-seronegative, South African. Each clinical donor contributed on average approximately 93,000 T cells from unsorted cryopreserved PBMC. The study's findings and limits: Smaller alpha distances in active tuberculosis partly reflected shorter CDR3-alpha lengths.

This clone has a single count. What it binds is not known. J gave up 1 base and V 5 bases, and 5 bases lay outside the gene matches. The CDR3 covers 16 residues. Germline V gene sequence: CDR1 ENHRY, CDR2 SYGVKD. The receptor was derived from an adult with tuberculosis. Some clones in this sample may be carry-over from other donors' samples. This chain uses TRBV10-3 with TRBJ2-1, with TRBD2 identical over 10 bases. The sequences come from PBMCs, collected at tuberculosis diagnosis. The CDR3 loop reads CAISKASGGSYNEQFF. As DNA, the CDR3 is TGTGCCATCAGTAAGGCTAGCGGGGGATCCTACAATGAGCAGTTCTTC.